Below, one T cell receptor (beta chain) is given with its context. This sample was included in a study of memory CD4+ T cells and cytomegalovirus serostatus. How the authors handled the data: After removing out-of-frame reads, around 2.2 million distinct TCRbeta sequences remained. The protocol was immunoSEQ multiplex PCR, while the TCRdb copy is restricted to in-frame clones and leaves out a portion. V, J and clone size are those of that table, while D and trimming were read from the DNA. The sample consists of around 33,000 clones, under 80% of them appearing once. The CDR3 consists of 14 residues. V dropped 7 bases and J dropped 5; count of bases not matched to a gene: 9. Per the germline V gene, CDR1 is MNHNS and CDR2 is SASEGT. The sort gate was single viable CD3+CD4+CD8-CD45RO+ cells for memory CD4+ T cells.

The material sequenced was memory CD4+ T cells from blood. The TCR comes from an adult in good health and CMV-seronegative. Some clones in this sample may be carry-over from other donors' samples. The chain couples TRBV6-1 to TRBJ1-2; 8 bases match TRBD1. CDR3 loop: CASNVDRDGYGYTF. The CDR3 coding sequence is TGTGCCAGCAACGTGGACAGGGACGGATATGGCTACACCTTC.